The 25 T cell receptor beta chains given below trace back to one sample, sequenced in a study of blood T cell repertoires in COVID-19 (dated by TCRdb to between 2020 and 2021). Library preparation was by the immunoSEQ multiplex PCR assay. The immuneACCESS repertoire file appears here via TCRdb, limited to in-frame rearrangements. These files lack a portion of the clones; in checked studies, under half of the deficit traces to unresolved V genes, and the cause of the others is not known. Present in this sample are 200,000 or so clones, approximately 84% of which were seen just once. Of the sample, almost 4.5% is held by the ten largest clones. Material for sequencing was peripheral blood. Source of these receptors: a man aged 45-65 years with acute or convalescent COVID-19.

The J gene is TRBJ1-5, the V gene TRBV6-6; TRBD1 matches 12 bases. Germline CDR1 and CDR2: MNHNY and SVGAGI (reference sequence). The CDR3 is 16 amino acids. V was clipped by 5 bases and J by 6 bases; unmatched bases: 8. In DNA, the CDR3 is TGTGCCAGCAGTCCGCCGGGACAGGGGGCCGGTCAGCCCCAGCATTTT. This translates into CASSPPGQGAGQPQHF.

A word on this clone: Other DNA variants within this sample encode the same CDR3. This chain links TRBV9 with TRBJ2-5; D may be TRBD1 (6 bases). The CDR3 is made up of 12 amino acids. Trimming shortened V by 1 base and J by 5 bases, and 6 bases separated the two germline ends. Germline CDR1 is SGDLS and CDR2 is YYNGEE. The CDR3 protein is CASSVQGETQYF. The CDR3 DNA is TGTGCCAGCAGCGTACAGGGGGAGACCCAGTACTTC.

The chain links TRBV27 to TRBJ1-6; TRBD1 aligns across 7 bases. Germline V lookup: CDR1 MNHEY, CDR2 SMNVEV (reference sequence). There are 15 residues in the CDR3. Germline trimming cut 3 bases from V and 9 bases from J; bases unmatched to any gene: 8. The CDR3 is CASSFWDSRLSPLHF. The CDR3 DNA is TGTGCCAGCAGTTTTTGGGACAGCCGGCTTTCACCCCTCCACTTT.

V gene TRBV19 combines with J gene TRBJ1-1; D gene uncertain. Germline CDR1 reads LNHDA; CDR2 reads SQIVND (reference sequence). The CDR3 has 13 amino acids. The V end was cut by 5 bases, the J end by 1 base, with 8 bases between. The chain's CDR3 is CASSSLQNTEAFF. CDR3 nucleotide sequence: TGTGCCAGTAGTTCTTTACAGAACACTGAAGCTTTCTTT.

This clone has a single count. The junction departs from the called germline gene at one end, perhaps through a read error. The chain is built from TRBV7-2 and TRBJ1-6, with D maybe TRBD1 (5 bases). The CDR3 contains 17 residues. From germline, CDR1 is SGHTA and CDR2 FQGNSA. Written as DNA, the CDR3 is TGTGCCAGCAGATTAGGGGCAGTAAGCTCCTATAATTCACCCCTCCACTTT. Translated: CASRLGAVSSYNSPLHF.

This clone was counted a single time. V and J are TRBV7-9 and TRBJ2-7; TRBD2 matches 9 bases. J was trimmed by 3 bases and V by 5 bases; bases with no gene match: 8. This CDR3 is built from 15 residues. Germline V gene lookup returns CDR1 SEHNR and CDR2 FQNEAQ (reference sequence). The CDR3 region has the DNA TGTGCCAGCAGCCTTCGCGGGGGGGCTAGCTACGAGCAGTACTTC. Protein sequence: CASSLRGGASYEQYF.

The J gene is TRBJ1-5, the V gene TRBV3-1 (or the pseudogene TRBV3-2), with 9 positions matching TRBD1. The CDR3 covers 19 residues. Germline V gene sequence: CDR1 LGHDT, CDR2 YNNKEL (reference sequence). V was clipped by 7 bases and J by 0 bases; unmatched bases: 16. The CDR3: CASTQCNKQGAHSNQPQHF. CDR3 nucleotides: TGTGCCAGCACTCAGTGCAACAAACAGGGGGCACATAGCAATCAGCCCCAGCATTTT.

The chain joins TRBV11-2 to TRBJ2-7; D call uncertain. The ends were cut back, 4 bases at V and 2 bases at J, with 21 bases in the middle. The CDR3 extends over 17 amino acids. CDR1 SGHAT and CDR2 FQNNGV come from the germline V gene. CDR3 in DNA: TGTGCCAGCAGCTCCCCCCGCGGTGGCAAGGAGCCCTACGAGCAGTACTTC. Residues: CASSSPRGGKEPYEQYF. Together with reference TRBV11-2 and TRBJ2-7, the CDR3 gives the full variable domain: EAGVAQSPRYKIIEKRQSVAFWCNPISGHATLYWYQQILGQGPKLLIQFQNNGVVDDSQLPKDRFSAERLKGVDSTLKIQPAKLEDSAVYLCASSSPRGGKEPYEQYFGPGTRLTVT.

The gene calls are TRBV5-4 and TRBJ2-7, with no clear D. V was trimmed by 4 bases and J by 0 bases, leaving 26 bases between them. Germline CDR1 reads SGHNT; CDR2 reads YYREEE (reference sequence). The CDR3 has 19 amino acids. The CDR3: CASSPGTVKGRSSSYEQYF. The CDR3 coding sequence is TGTGCCAGCAGCCCAGGAACAGTAAAAGGCAGGTCCTCCTCCTACGAGCAGTACTTC.

On this clone itself: Other DNA sequences in the sample encode the same CDR3. The CDR3 DNA reads TGTGCCAGCAGTTTCGGGGGAAACACTGAAGCTTTCTTT. It translates to CASSFGGNTEAFF. V gene TRBV12-3 or TRBV12-4 combines with J gene TRBJ1-1; maybe TRBD1 (5 bases). V lost 3 bases and J lost 2, with 7 bases in between. The CDR3 has 13 residues.

This chain joins TRBV27 and TRBJ2-7; weak D call: TRBD1 (6 bases). V gave up 3 bases and J gave up 3 bases, with 15 bases separating them. The germline V gene has CDR1 MNHEY and CDR2 SMNVEV (reference sequence). This CDR3 is built from 15 residues. The CDR3 nucleotides read TGTGCCAGCAGTTTGGGTATGGGACAAATCTACGAGCAGTACTTC. This translates into CASSLGMGQIYEQYF.

The chain combines TRBV13 with TRBJ2-7, with D possibly matching TRBD2 (5 bases). The CDR3 spans 15 residues. Trimming took off 5 bases at V and 2 bases at J, with 16 bases between the two ends. Germline lookup yields CDR1 PRHDT and CDR2 FYEKMQ (reference sequence). The CDR3 coding sequence is TGTGCCAGCAGCCTCACGGGGATCTCCACCTACGAGCAGTACTTC. It translates to CASSLTGISTYEQYF.

The rearrangement uses TRBV12-3 or TRBV12-4 and TRBJ1-1; 9 bases map to TRBD1. The trim removed 6 bases at V and 9 bases at J, leaving 8 bases unmatched. This CDR3 is built from 13 residues. In DNA, the CDR3 is TGTGCCAGCAGAGGACAGGGGTTTGAGCAAGCTTTCTTT. Its protein is CASRGQGFEQAFF.

The chain couples TRBV5-1 to TRBJ1-2; TRBD1 might be the D (6 bases). The ends were cut back, 4 bases at V and 7 bases at J, with 20 bases in the middle. Germline values: CDR1 SGHRS, CDR2 YFSETQ. This CDR3 comprises 15 residues. The CDR3 DNA is TGCGCCAGCAGCCCCGCAACACAGGGCTTCGGTGGCTACACCTTC. Amino acid sequence: CASSPATQGFGGYTF.

The chain is built from TRBV6-5 and TRBJ2-7, with D tentatively TRBD2 (5 bases). V was cut by 3 bases and J by 3 bases, with 9 bases left in between. Germline V gene data show CDR1 as MNHEY and CDR2 as SVGAGI. The CDR3 covers 13 residues. The CDR3 DNA sequence: TGTGCCAGCAGTTATAACGGGAACTACGAGCAGTACTTC. This sequence encodes CASSYNGNYEQYF.

The chain combines TRBV5-4 with TRBJ2-3; TRBD2 matches at 8 bases. The CDR3 extends over 15 amino acids. The J segment lost 3 bases and the V segment lost 4 bases, leaving 7 bases of the junction unmatched. In germline, CDR1 is SGHNT, CDR2 YYREEE (reference sequence). CDR3 in DNA: TGTGCCAGCAGCCACCGAGCGGGGGTAACAGATACGCAGTATTTT. This gives the protein CASSHRAGVTDTQYF.

The V call is TRBV6-2 or TRBV6-3, the J call TRBJ2-2; TRBD2 is a possible D gene (5 bases). CDR1 is MNHEY and CDR2 is SVGEGT in the germline V gene. Deletions cut 4 bases from V and 2 bases from J, with 5 bases between. This CDR3 region has 13 residues. The CDR3 loop reads CASSSGNTGELFF. CDR3 sequence (DNA): TGTGCCAGCAGTTCGGGAAACACCGGGGAGCTGTTTTTT.

This chain joins TRBV10-3 and TRBJ1-2; D unresolved. This CDR3 comprises 13 residues. V gave up 0 bases and J gave up 5 bases, with 7 bases separating them. Germline CDR1 ENHRY, CDR2 SYGVKD. CDR3 DNA sequence: TGTGCCATCAGTGAGTCGACTGGTTATGGCTACACCTTC. Translating it yields CAISESTGYGYTF.

The rearrangement joins TRBV2 to TRBJ2-5, with 7 bases aligning to TRBD1. CDR3 length: 13 residues. CDR1 is SNHLY, CDR2 FYNNEI, per germline. V was pared by 7 bases and J by 4 bases, with 6 bases of the junction left unmatched. CDR3 amino acids: CASIRQGRETQYF. The CDR3 bases are TGTGCCAGCATCCGACAGGGACGAGAGACCCAGTACTTC. The complete variable domain, with remaining parts taken from reference TRBV2 and TRBJ2-5, reads EPEVTQTPSHQVTQMGQEVILRCVPISNHLYFYWYRQILGQKVEFLVSFYNNEISEKSEIFDDQFSVERPDGSNFTLKIRSTKLEDSAMYFCASIRQGRETQYFGPGTRLLVL.

The CDR3 region is CASSLGGSETQYF. CDR3 DNA: TGTGCCAGCAGCTTAGGGGGCTCGGAGACCCAGTACTTC. The chain is built from TRBV7-9 and TRBJ2-5, with D tentatively TRBD1 (5 bases). Trimming took off 1 base at V and 5 bases at J, with 8 bases between the two ends. This CDR3 region has 13 residues. CDR1 is SEHNR and CDR2 is FQNEAQ in the germline V gene (reference sequence). The full variable domain, rest sourced from reference TRBV7-9 and TRBJ2-5, is DTGVSQNPRHKITKRGQNVTFRCDPISEHNRLYWYRQTLGQGPEFLTYFQNEAQLEKSRLLSDRFSAERPKGSFSTLEIQRTEQGDSAMYLCASSLGGSETQYFGPGTRLLVL.

This rearrangement joins TRBV10-3 to TRBJ2-5; maybe TRBD1 (5 bases). CDR3 size: 16 residues. Trimming cost V 4 bases and J 0 bases, with 15 bases left between them. The germline gives CDR1 ENHRY, CDR2 SYGVKD. The chain's CDR3 is CAISGIPRGHQETQYF. CDR3 in DNA: TGTGCCATCAGTGGGATCCCAAGGGGCCACCAAGAGACCCAGTACTTC.

The rearrangement links TRBV5-1 to TRBJ2-1; 9 bases fit TRBD2. V was pared by 0 bases and J by 7 bases, with 5 bases of the junction left unmatched. From germline, CDR1 is SGHRS and CDR2 YFSETQ. CDR3 size: 15 residues. The CDR3 is CASSLGASGVNEQFF. CDR3 nucleotides: TGCGCCAGCAGCTTGGGGGCTAGCGGGGTAAATGAGCAGTTCTTC.

This chain uses TRBV7-6 with TRBJ1-2; D possibly corresponds to TRBD1 (5 bases). The length of the CDR3 is 15 residues. Germline V CDR1 and CDR2: SGHVS, FNYEAQ. Trimming removed 5 bases from V and 1 base from J, with 14 bases in between. Here the CDR3 reads CASSQWEGINYGYTF. In nucleotides, the CDR3 is TGTGCCAGCAGCCAATGGGAGGGGATTAACTATGGCTACACCTTC. The full variable domain, rest sourced from reference TRBV7-6 and TRBJ1-2, is GAGVSQSPRYKVTKRGQDVALRCDPISGHVSLYWYRQALGQGPEFLTYFNYEAQQDKSGLPNDRFSAERPEGSISTLTIQRTEQRDSAMYRCASSQWEGINYGYTFGSGTRLTVV.

On this clone: The sample has other DNA sequences that encode this CDR3 too. The CDR3 region is CASSLRGEKLFF. CDR3 nucleotides: TGTGCCAGCAGTTTAAGGGGTGAAAAACTGTTTTTT. The chain employs TRBV12-3 or TRBV12-4 and TRBJ1-4; D is possibly TRBD1 (5 bases). The CDR3 runs 12 residues. Trimming left V 2 bases short and J 7 bases short, with 5 bases between.

The V call is TRBV7-3, the J call TRBJ1-1; 8 bases align to TRBD1. The germline gives CDR1 SGHTA, CDR2 FQGTGA. Trimming at V came to 5 bases and at J to 1 base, leaving 3 bases not matched to a gene. This CDR3 has 14 residues. This chain's CDR3 is CASSTGGTNTEAFF. The CDR3, as DNA: TGTGCCAGCAGCACAGGGGGGACGAACACTGAAGCTTTCTTT. The full variable domain, completed using reference TRBV7-3 and TRBJ1-1, is GAGVSQTPSNKVTEKGKYVELRCDPISGHTALYWYRQSLGQGPEFLIYFQGTGAADDSGLPNDRFFAVRPEGSVSTLKIQRTERGDSAVYLCASSTGGTNTEAFFGQGTRLTVV.